What follows describes a single TCR beta chain. This sample stems from a study of OX40 agonist ivuxolimab in advanced cancers. Overall study: Those treated in dose escalation had hepatocellular carcinoma, melanoma, renal cell cancer or head and neck cancer. Males comprised 82.7% of the group, whose mean age was about 61 years (range roughly 20 to 85).

The germline V gene has CDR1 MNHEY and CDR2 SVGAGI. V lost 3 bases and J lost 3, with 12 bases in between. The CDR3 runs to 15 residues. Some clones are missing from TCRdb's copy, which holds only in-frame ones; the method was immunoSEQ multiplex PCR. The data contain tens of thousands of clones, roughly nine tenths of them singletons. The TCR comes from an adult with an advanced solid tumor such as melanoma, head and neck, liver or kidney cancer. The sample consisted of CD4+ or CD8+ T cells sorted from blood, taken in a trial of the OX40 agonist ivuxolimab. The chain is built from TRBV6-5 and TRBJ1-5; weak D call: TRBD1 (5 bases). CDR3 amino acids: CASSYGAGPNQPQHF. The DNA of the CDR3 is TGTGCCAGCAGTTATGGGGCGGGTCCCAATCAGCCCCAGCATTTT.